The sequence of this T cell receptor beta chain was determined in a study of T cell clusters in autoimmune cytopenias. Whole-study results and caveats: TRB repertoire shifts in secondary cytopenia and chronic lymphocytic leukemia mostly reflected lymphoma, not autoimmunity. The T cell clusters came from computational analysis alone and lack functional validation.

Germline-derived CDR1 and CDR2 are MNHEY and SVGEGT. The CDR3 loop spans 14 amino acids. This clonotype is deemed medium-sized (0.01 to 0.1%) by its frequency. Antigen: not known. Multiplex touch-down PCR amplified TRB using TRB-A and TRB-B pools in one tube. From the multiplex PCR reads, TCRdb lists one entry per CDR3 protein and no DNA. Its table records 4,000 to 5,000 distinct CDR3 sequences. TRB was amplified from about 260 ng of peripheral blood genomic DNA per sample. These same data were also listed under a study on T cell repertoires in aging, cancer and after chemotherapy. That paper states: Compared with age-matched healthy donors, untreated hematological or solid cancer patients showed higher blood TCR clonality. Median generation probability rose over the chemotherapy interval in each cancer cohort, suggesting rebound thymic output.

This chain connects TRBV6-2 or TRBV6-3 to TRBJ2-6; with no DNA, the TCRdb D assignment of TRBD1 cannot be verified. This receptor was identified in a human donor in good health. Input material: peripheral blood. The CDR3 sequence is CASSQGSWANVLTF.